This TCR beta chain appears in the sequencing data of a study of glioma-infiltrating T cells after dendritic cell vaccination. This clone has more than one count but fewer than ten. The table came from immunoSEQ multiplex PCR; TCRdb's copy has only in-frame clones and leaves some out. The repertoire holds over 80,000 clones, with more than 80% as singletons. Time point: after dendritic cell vaccination, including at tumor progression/relapse. This CDR3 comprises 17 residues. After removal of 10 bases from V and 0 bases from J, the junction contained 16 bases not matched to a gene. Looked up from germline, CDR1 is ENHRY and CDR2 is SYGVKD.

The sequencing here drew on blood, taken after dendritic cell vaccination. This sequence joins TRBV10-3 and TRBJ1-1; 8 bases agree with TRBD1. The receptor was isolated from a human donor with glioblastoma. CDR3 residues: CATTSSGGRSMNTEAFF. In nucleotides, the CDR3 is TGTGCCACCACCTCCTCAGGGGGCCGGAGTATGAACACTGAAGCTTTCTTT.